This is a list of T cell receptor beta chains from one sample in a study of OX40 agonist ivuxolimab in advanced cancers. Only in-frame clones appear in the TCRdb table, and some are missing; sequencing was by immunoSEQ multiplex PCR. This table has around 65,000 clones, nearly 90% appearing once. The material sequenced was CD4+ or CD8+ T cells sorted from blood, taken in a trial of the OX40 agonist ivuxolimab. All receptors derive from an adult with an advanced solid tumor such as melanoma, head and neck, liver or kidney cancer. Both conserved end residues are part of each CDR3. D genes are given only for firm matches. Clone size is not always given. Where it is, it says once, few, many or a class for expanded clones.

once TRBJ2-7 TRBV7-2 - CASSLGGGGAPYYEQYF TGTGCCAGCAGCTTAGGAGGAGGCGGGGCCCCATACTACGAGCAGTACTTC
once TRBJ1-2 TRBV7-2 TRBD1 CASSPQQGDYGYTF TGTGCCAGCAGCCCACAACAGGGGGACTATGGCTACACCTTC
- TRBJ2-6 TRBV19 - CASSFGRHSGANVLTF TGTGCCAGTAGTTTCGGACGGCACTCTGGGGCCAACGTCCTGACTTTC
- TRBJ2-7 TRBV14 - CASSQDIQTAYEQYF TGTGCCAGCAGCCAAGATATTCAGACCGCCTACGAGCAGTACTTC
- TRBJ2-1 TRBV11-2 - CASSLEQSSYNEQFF TGTGCCAGCAGCTTAGAACAGAGCTCCTACAATGAGCAGTTCTTC
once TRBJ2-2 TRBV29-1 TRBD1 CSEDRSGELFF TGCAGCGAGGACAGGTCCGGGGAGCTGTTTTTT
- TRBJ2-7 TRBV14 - CASSPFSATSTREQYF TGTGCCAGCAGCCCCTTTTCGGCAACATCAACCCGCGAGCAGTACTTC
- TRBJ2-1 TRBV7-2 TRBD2 CASSLVGTSGRNEQFF TGTGCCAGCAGCTTAGTGGGGACTAGCGGGAGGAATGAGCAGTTCTTC
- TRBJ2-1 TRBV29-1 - CSVAGGRRVGEQFF TGCAGCGTTGCCGGGGGAAGGCGGGTCGGTGAGCAGTTCTTC
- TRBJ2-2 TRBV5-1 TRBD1 CASSSGQGASGELFF TGCGCCAGCAGCTCAGGACAGGGGGCGTCCGGGGAGCTGTTTTTT
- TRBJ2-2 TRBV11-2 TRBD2 CASSFSAGVWTGELFF TGTGCCAGCAGCTTCTCGGCGGGAGTATGGACCGGGGAGCTGTTTTTT
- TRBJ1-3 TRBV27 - CASSLNHPLYSGNTIYF TGTGCCAGCAGTTTAAATCACCCCTTATACTCTGGAAACACCATATATTTT
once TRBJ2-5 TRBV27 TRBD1 CASSLSPTGVLKTQYF TGTGCCAGCAGTTTAAGCCCGACAGGGGTTTTGAAGACCCAGTACTTC
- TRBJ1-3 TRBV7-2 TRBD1 CASSLLTGQPGNTIYF TGTGCCAGCAGCTTATTGACGGGACAGCCTGGAAACACCATATATTTT
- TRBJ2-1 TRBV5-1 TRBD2 CASGVAGAYNEQFF TGCGCCAGCGGTGTAGCGGGAGCCTACAATGAGCAGTTCTTC
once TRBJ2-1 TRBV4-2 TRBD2 CASSQVAGTSSPKDNEQFF TGTGCCAGCAGCCAAGTTGCTGGGACTAGCTCTCCGAAAGACAATGAGCAGTTCTTC
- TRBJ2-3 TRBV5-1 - CASSMGSGGTDTQYF TGCGCCAGCAGCATGGGGAGTGGAGGAACAGATACGCAGTATTTT
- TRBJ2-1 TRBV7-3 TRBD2 CASSPSGLAAYNEQFF TGTGCCAGCAGCCCTTCGGGACTAGCGGCTTACAATGAGCAGTTCTTC
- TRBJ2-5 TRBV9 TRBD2 CASSAGLAVWETQYF TGTGCCAGCAGCGCGGGACTAGCGGTCTGGGAGACCCAGTACTTC
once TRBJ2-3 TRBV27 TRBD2 CASSLIQAGGATDTQYF TGTGCCAGCAGTTTAATACAAGCGGGGGGGGCCACAGATACGCAGTATTTT
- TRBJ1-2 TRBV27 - CASSSSDGYGYTF -
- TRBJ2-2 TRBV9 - CASSVGGTGELFF TGTGCCAGCAGCGTAGGGGGCACCGGGGAGCTGTTTTTT
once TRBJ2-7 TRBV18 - CASSPAQINIRFAYEQYF TGTGCCAGCTCACCTGCACAGATAAACATACGATTCGCCTACGAGCAGTACTTC
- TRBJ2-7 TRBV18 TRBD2 CASSPGREGVYEQYF TGTGCCAGCTCACCAGGGCGGGAGGGCGTCTACGAGCAGTACTTC
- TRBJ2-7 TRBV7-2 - CASSLGPGAEQYF TGTGCCAGCAGCTTAGGCCCGGGGGCCGAGCAGTACTTC
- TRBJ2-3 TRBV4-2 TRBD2 CASSQPRAGTSRLHTQYF TGTGCCAGCAGCCAACCCCGGGCCGGGACTAGCAGGTTGCATACGCAGTATTTT
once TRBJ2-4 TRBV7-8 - CASSLSLAKNIQYF TGTGCCAGCAGCCTGAGTTTAGCCAAAAACATTCAGTACTTC
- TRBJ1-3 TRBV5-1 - CASSLGGGSGNTIYF TGCGCCAGCAGCTTGGGTGGGGGCTCTGGAAACACCATATATTTT
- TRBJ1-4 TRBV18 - CASSQVDNEKLFF TGTGCCAGCTCACAGGTGGATAATGAAAAACTGTTTTTT
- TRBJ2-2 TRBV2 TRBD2 CASSGSGRNTGELFF TGTGCCAGCAGTGGAAGCGGGAGGAACACCGGGGAGCTGTTTTTT
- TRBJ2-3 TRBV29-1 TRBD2 CSSQREVTDTQYF TGCAGCTCGCAGCGGGAGGTTACAGATACGCAGTATTTT
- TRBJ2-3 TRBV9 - CAIRQGDTDTQYF TGTGCCATCCGCCAAGGAGACACAGATACGCAGTATTTT
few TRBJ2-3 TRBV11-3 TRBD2 CASSSAQAGEYTDTQYF TGTGCCAGCAGCTCAGCTCAAGCGGGAGAGTACACAGATACGCAGTATTTT
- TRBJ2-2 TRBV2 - CASSGVGQMGELFF TGTGCCAGCAGTGGCGTTGGGCAGATGGGGGAGCTGTTTTTT
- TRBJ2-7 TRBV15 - CATSREVGRAQSYEQYF TGTGCCACCAGCAGAGAGGTCGGGCGGGCCCAATCCTACGAGCAGTACTTC
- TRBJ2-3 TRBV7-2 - CASRYGLGTDTQYF TGTGCCAGCAGGTACGGGTTGGGCACAGATACGCAGTATTTT
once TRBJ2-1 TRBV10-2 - CASSDSGEQFF TGCGCCAGCAGTGATAGCGGTGAGCAGTTCTTC
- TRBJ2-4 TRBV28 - CASGGTKPKNIQYF TGTGCCAGCGGAGGGACGAAGCCCAAAAACATTCAGTACTTC
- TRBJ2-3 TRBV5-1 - CASSLLWRTDTQYF TGCGCCAGCAGCTTGTTGTGGCGCACAGATACGCAGTATTTT
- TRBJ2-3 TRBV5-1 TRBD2 CASRGGPKGTDTQYF TGCGCCAGCAGGGGAGGGCCGAAGGGCACAGATACGCAGTATTTT
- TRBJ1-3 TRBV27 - CASSFRSGNTIYF TGTGCCAGCAGTTTTAGGTCTGGAAACACCATATATTTT
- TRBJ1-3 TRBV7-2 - CASSLGRTSDTIYF TGTGCCAGCAGCTTAGGCAGGACTAGCGACACCATATATTTT
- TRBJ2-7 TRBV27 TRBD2 CASSRTSVGYEQYF TGTGCCAGCAGTAGAACTAGCGTAGGGTACGAGCAGTACTTC
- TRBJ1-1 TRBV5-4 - CASSLKRRGATEAFF TGTGCCAGCAGCTTGAAGCGCAGGGGAGCCACTGAAGCTTTCTTT
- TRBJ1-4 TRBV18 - CASSPGGAEKLFF TGTGCCAGCTCCCCTGGGGGGGCTGAAAAACTGTTTTTT
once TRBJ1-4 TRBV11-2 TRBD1 CASREQGTTNEKLFF TGTGCCAGCAGGGAACAGGGGACAACTAATGAAAAACTGTTTTTT
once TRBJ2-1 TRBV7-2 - CASSLEVAYSYNEQFF TGTGCCAGCAGCTTAGAGGTGGCTTACTCCTACAATGAGCAGTTCTTC
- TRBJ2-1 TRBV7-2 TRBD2 CASSPDSGSYNEQFF TGTGCCAGCAGCCCTGATAGCGGGAGTTACAATGAGCAGTTCTTC
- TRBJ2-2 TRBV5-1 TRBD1 CASSWGQGAGDTGELFF TGCGCCAGCAGCTGGGGACAGGGGGCTGGGGACACCGGGGAGCTGTTTTTT
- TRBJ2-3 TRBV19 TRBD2 CASSGGRFPSTDTQYF TGTGCCAGTTCCGGCGGGAGGTTCCCTAGCACAGATACGCAGTATTTT
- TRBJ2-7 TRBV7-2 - CASSLIGEQYF TGTGCCAGCAGCTTAATTGGCGAGCAGTACTTC
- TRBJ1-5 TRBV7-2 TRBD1 CASSLLGQGSQPQHF TGTGCCAGCAGCTTATTGGGACAGGGGAGTCAGCCCCAGCATTTT
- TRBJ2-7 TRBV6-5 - CASSPGGWYEQYF TGTGCCAGCAGCCCCGGGGGATGGTACGAGCAGTACTTC